These 16 T cell receptor beta chains share one sample of origin, sequenced in a study of OX40 agonist ivuxolimab in advanced cancers. Method: immunoSEQ multiplex PCR; TCRdb's copy keeps in-frame clones and lacks some. Among about 40,000 clones listed, 88% were seen once. Specimen: CD4+ or CD8+ T cells sorted from blood, collected in a trial of the OX40 agonist ivuxolimab. These receptors were collected from an adult with an advanced solid tumor such as melanoma, head and neck, liver or kidney cancer.

The chain has TRBV7-9 and TRBJ2-5; the D call may be TRBD1 or TRBD2 (5 bases each). The germline V gene has CDR1 SEHNR and CDR2 FQNEAQ (reference sequence). The CDR3 runs to 15 residues. The V gene lost 5 bases and the J gene lost 2 bases, with 15 bases spanning the gap. The CDR3 DNA follows: TGTGCCAGCAGCCCGGGACGGTACGGACAAGAGACCCAGTACTTC. This sequence encodes CASSPGRYGQETQYF.

The chain carries TRBV9 and TRBJ2-7; D perhaps matches TRBD2 (6 bases). The ends were cut back, 9 bases at V and 2 bases at J, with 18 bases in the middle. This CDR3 has 14 amino acids. From germline, CDR1 is SGDLS and CDR2 YYNGEE. The CDR3 spells CATTWDLKAYEQYF. The CDR3 DNA reads as TGTGCCACCACATGGGACTTGAAAGCCTACGAGCAGTACTTC. Filled out from reference TRBV9 and TRBJ2-7, the complete variable domain reads DSGVTQTPKHLITATGQRVTLRCSPRSGDLSVYWYQQSLDQGLQFLIQYYNGEERAKGNILERFSAQQFPDLHSELNLSSLELGDSALYFCATTWDLKAYEQYFGPGTRLTVT.

This rearrangement joins TRBV13 to TRBJ2-3, with unresolved D. Trimming removed 4 bases from V and 5 bases from J, with 7 bases in between. The CDR3 loop spans 12 amino acids. From germline, CDR1 is PRHDT and CDR2 FYEKMQ (reference sequence). The CDR3 bases are TGTGCCAGCAGCTCCGAAGGAGATACGCAGTATTTT. Amino acid sequence: CASSSEGDTQYF.

Concerning this clone: The junction and the germline gene differ at one end; a read error may be behind it. The rearrangement joins TRBV7-7 to TRBJ2-2; 8 bases match TRBD1. There are 15 residues in the CDR3. Germline-derived CDR1 and CDR2 are SSHAT and FNYEAQ (reference sequence). The CDR3 DNA is TGTGCTAGCAGCTTCGGGACAGGGAACACCGGGGAGCTGTTTTTT. Its protein product is CASSFGTGNTGELFF.

The J gene is TRBJ2-5, the V gene TRBV6-1; D call uncertain. This CDR3 has 11 residues. Trimming left V 6 bases short and J 11 bases short, with 13 bases between. The germline CDR1 and CDR2 sequences are MNHNS and SASEGT. DNA of the CDR3: TGTGCCAGCAGAACGGACGGCCCACAGTACTTC. Protein product: CASRTDGPQYF.

V and J are TRBV27 and TRBJ2-7; 9 nucleotides align to TRBD1. The germline gives CDR1 MNHEY, CDR2 SMNVEV (reference sequence). The V gene end was trimmed by 5 bases and the J gene end by 5 bases; junction bases not matched to a gene: 7. The CDR3 length is 14 residues. The CDR3 reads CASSPWDRVHEQYF. CDR3 DNA: TGTGCCAGCAGTCCCTGGGACAGGGTCCACGAGCAGTACTTC.

This chain uses TRBV10-2 with TRBJ1-4; no clear D gene. This CDR3 contains 12 residues. The germline V gene encodes CDR1 WSHSY and CDR2 SAAADI. V lost 3 bases and J 7 bases, leaving 6 bases between the germline ends. The CDR3 loop reads CASSEFGEKLFF. The CDR3 DNA follows: TGCGCCAGCAGTGAATTCGGTGAAAAACTGTTTTTT.

This clone was counted only a few times. The CDR3 region is CASSLGDYSNQPQHF. The DNA for the CDR3 is TGTGCCAGCAGTTTAGGTGACTATAGCAATCAGCCCCAGCATTTT. The chain is built from TRBV28 and TRBJ1-5; no reliable D call. Deletions cut 2 bases from V and 0 bases from J, with 8 bases between. Germline CDR1 reads MDHEN; CDR2 reads SYDVKM. This CDR3 spans 15 amino acids.

The CDR3 DNA sequence: TGTGCCAGCAGTTCTCACCCGGGACAGGGGGCAGGCGAGCAGTACTTC. The encoded protein is CASSSHPGQGAGEQYF. V gene TRBV6-5 combines with J gene TRBJ2-7; TRBD1 agrees at 12 bases. This CDR3 contains 16 residues. The V gene end was trimmed by 4 bases and the J gene end by 6 bases; junction bases not matched to a gene: 10. CDR1 is MNHEY and CDR2 is SVGAGI in the germline V gene.

This chain links TRBV2 with TRBJ2-7; D is perhaps TRBD1 or TRBD2 (5 bases each). The CDR3 is made up of 16 amino acids. V was trimmed by 9 bases and J by 4 bases, leaving 25 bases between them. Germline lookup yields CDR1 SNHLY and CDR2 FYNNEI. CDR3 bases: TGTGCCAGTCTACGAGAGCCCGGGACGGTTCTGTACGAGCAGTACTTC. Protein product: CASLREPGTVLYEQYF.

This clone was found once. The chain employs TRBV13 and TRBJ2-7; no clear D. CDR1 is PRHDT, CDR2 FYEKMQ, per germline (reference sequence). Trimming took off 0 bases at V and 2 bases at J, with 8 bases between the two ends. The CDR3 consists of 14 residues. The CDR3 is CASSLGSGPYEQYF. The CDR3 DNA sequence: TGTGCCAGCAGCTTAGGGTCGGGTCCCTACGAGCAGTACTTC.

This chain connects TRBV29-1 to TRBJ2-4, with D uncertain. The V gene's germline CDR1 is SQVTM and CDR2 ANQGSEA. V was shortened by 5 bases and J by 0 bases, with 8 bases between the two germline ends. CDR3 length: 13 residues. The CDR3 coding sequence is TGCAGCGTTTATGTTCCAGCCAAAAACATTCAGTACTTC. Translation: CSVYVPAKNIQYF.

The V gene is TRBV27, the J gene TRBJ2-3, with D possibly being TRBD1 or TRBD2 (5 bases each). The CDR3 runs to 13 residues. The germline CDR1 and CDR2 sequences are MNHEY and SMNVEV (reference sequence). The germline V and J ends were trimmed by 1 base and 4 bases, with 6 bases remaining between them. DNA of the CDR3: TGTGCCAGCAGTTTATTGGGGGCAGATACGCAGTATTTT. As protein: CASSLLGADTQYF.

The chain joins TRBV28 to TRBJ1-2; D gene ambiguous. The CDR3 is 14 residues long. CDR1 is MDHEN, CDR2 SYDVKM, per germline. With 2 bases removed from V and 8 bases from J, the gap between germline ends came to 15 bases. The CDR3 DNA sequence: TGTGCCAGCAGTTTACCCGCAGTGGTGGGAGGCTACACCTTC. Translated: CASSLPAVVGGYTF.

This chain's CDR3 is CASSDSPDRGATGELFF. DNA of the CDR3: TGTGCCAGCAGTGACAGCCCGGACAGGGGGGCCACCGGGGAGCTGTTTTTT. This chain links TRBV6-4 with TRBJ2-2; 10 bases map to TRBD1. Trimming removed 2 bases from V and 4 bases from J; junction bases left unmatched: 7. Germline values: CDR1 MRHNA, CDR2 SNTAGT. CDR3 length: 17 amino acids.

This clone is categorized as medium-sized (0.01 to 0.1%). The chain couples TRBV6-1 to TRBJ2-1, with D unresolved. This CDR3 is 14 amino acids long. Germline CDR1 MNHNS, CDR2 SASEGT. V was pared by 3 bases and J by 5 bases, with 11 bases between. The CDR3 protein is CASSDEARNNEQFF. CDR3 sequence (DNA): TGTGCCAGCAGTGACGAGGCCAGAAACAATGAGCAGTTCTTC.